The 13 T cell receptor beta chains in this list originate from one sample, sequenced in a study of T-cell reconstitution after alpha-beta-depleted transplantation in children. Unique molecular identifiers were incorporated when the TCRbeta library was constructed. TCRdb used MiXCR to reprocess the PCR reads, holding one entry per CDR3 protein. This sample carries under 850,000 distinct CDR3 sequences, around 12% of them seen once, and the ten largest clones take 0.75% to 0.85%. Specimen: PBMCs, collected before TCRalphabeta/CD19-depleted stem cell transplant. The receptors derive from a girl aged 2-10 years with congenital amegakaryocytic thrombocytopenia, due to receive a stem cell transplant.

The chain carries TRBV29-1 and TRBJ2-3, with D possibly TRBD2 on 6 matching bases. The germline V gene encodes CDR1 SQVTM and CDR2 ANQGSEA. This CDR3 has 14 residues. The V and J ends lost 2 bases and 5 bases respectively, with 14 bases between them. CDR3 sequence (DNA): TGCAGCGTTGAATTGGGGGGAGCGCGAGATACGCAGTATTTT. Protein sequence: CSVELGGARDTQYF.

This clonotype was detected a few times. V gene TRBV21-1 combines with J gene TRBJ2-1; the D call of TRBD2 is as the table states it, not checked on the DNA. TRBV21-1 is a recognized pseudogene. CDR3 length equals 15 residues. The CDR3 loop is CASSKRRRRRNEQFF. CDR3 nucleotides: TGTGCCAGCAGCAAAAGGCGTAGAAGGAGGAATGAGCAGTTCTTC.

A remark on this clonotype: A much larger clonotype is one base distant, so this may be a read error. The CDR3 nucleotides are TGCAGTGCTGGGTCCATTGAGGGAGTGAATGAGCAGTTCTTC. Translated, it gives CSAGSIEGVNEQFF. This chain connects TRBV20-1 to TRBJ2-1, with D possibly TRBD2 on 5 matching bases. The germline CDR1 and CDR2 sequences are DFQATT and SNEGSKA (reference sequence). This CDR3 has 14 residues. V lost 5 bases and J lost 7, with 18 bases in between.

This chain connects TRBV7-8 to TRBJ2-7; 13 bases are shared with TRBD2. V shed 5 bases, J shed 3 bases, and the junction held 10 bases outside the gene matches. Looked up from germline, CDR1 is SGHVS and CDR2 is FQNEAQ. The CDR3 sequence is 17 residues long. CDR3: CASSRARLAGGLYEQYF. DNA of the CDR3: TGTGCCAGCAGCAGAGCCCGACTAGCGGGAGGCCTCTACGAGCAGTACTTC.

This clonotype showed up many times. The chain is built from TRBV29-1 and TRBJ2-1; 12 bases align to TRBD2. From germline, CDR1 is SQVTM and CDR2 ANQGSEA. This CDR3 contains 15 residues. V lost 8 bases to trimming and J lost 9 bases; unmatched junction nucleotides: 14. CDR3 in amino acids: CSMEGLAGGPGEQFF. The CDR3 coding sequence is TGCAGCATGGAGGGTCTAGCGGGAGGGCCTGGTGAGCAGTTCTTC.

Only a few counts were recorded for this clonotype. V gene TRBV5-1 combines with J gene TRBJ1-1, with D unresolved. CDR3 length: 14 amino acids. V was clipped by 3 bases and J by 2 bases, with 11 bases between them. Per germline, CDR1 SGHRS and CDR2 YFSETQ. The CDR3, as DNA: TGCGCCAGCAGCTCCGCAGAGGTAAACACTGAAGCTTTCTTT. Its translation is CASSSAEVNTEAFF.

This clonotype has at least ten counts. This CDR3 reads CASGNTDRAGNGYTF. DNA for the CDR3: TGTGCCAGCGGTAACACCGACAGGGCTGGAAACGGCTACACCTTC. The gene calls are TRBV28 and TRBJ1-2; 7 nucleotides match TRBD1. There are 15 residues in the CDR3. V trimming: 8 bases; J trimming: 8 bases; junction bases outside the gene matches: 17. From germline, CDR1 is MDHEN and CDR2 SYDVKM.

This clonotype has more than one count but fewer than ten. The J gene is TRBJ2-7, the V gene TRBV28; perhaps TRBD1 as D (5 bases). The CDR3 runs to 15 residues. CDR1 and CDR2 (germline): MDHEN, SYDVKM. Trimming shortened V by 1 base and J by 6 bases, and 16 bases separated the two germline ends. The CDR3 sequence is CASSLLRGWAFEQYF. In DNA form, the CDR3 reads TGTGCCAGCAGTTTATTAAGGGGCTGGGCGTTCGAGCAGTACTTC.

This chain joins TRBV5-1 and TRBJ2-7, with D unresolved. Germline CDR1 SGHRS, CDR2 YFSETQ. V lost 4 bases, J lost 6 bases, and 11 bases lay in between. CDR3 length equals 12 residues. The CDR3 region has the DNA TGCGCCAGCAGCGCGCCGGCTAGCGAGCAGTACTTC. Its translation is CASSAPASEQYF.

V gene TRBV5-1 combines with J gene TRBJ2-1, with TRBD1 matching 9 bases. There are 14 residues in the CDR3. V was clipped by 4 bases and J by 7 bases; unmatched bases: 6. The germline CDR1 and CDR2 sequences are SGHRS and YFSETQ. The DNA for the CDR3 is TGCGCCAGCAGCCTGATGACAGGGGGAAATGAGCAGTTCTTC. Protein: CASSLMTGGNEQFF. The complete variable domain, with remaining parts taken from reference TRBV5-1 and TRBJ2-1, reads KAGVTQTPRYLIKTRGQQVTLSCSPISGHRSVSWYQQTPGQGLQFLFEYFSETQRNKGNFPGRFSGRQFSNSRSEMNVSTLELGDSALYLCASSLMTGGNEQFFGPGTRLTVL.

In its sample, this clonotype was seen a few times. The V call is TRBV5-1, the J call TRBJ2-5; no definite D call. The CDR3 loop spans 13 amino acids. Per germline, CDR1 SGHRS and CDR2 YFSETQ. The germline V and J ends were trimmed by 3 bases and 9 bases, with 15 bases remaining between them. CDR3 sequence reads: CASSSTDGPAQYF. The CDR3 region has the DNA TGCGCCAGCAGCTCGACCGACGGACCGGCCCAGTACTTC.

This clonotype occurred many times. The chain carries TRBV27 and TRBJ2-7, with 11 bases aligning to TRBD2. The CDR3 covers 17 residues. The germline gives CDR1 MNHEY, CDR2 SMNVEV (reference sequence). Trimming took 6 bases from V and 3 from J; bases not matched to a gene: 13. The CDR3 nucleotides read TGTGCCAGCAGCCGAACCTTAGCGGGAGGGCCGGGCTACGAGCAGTACTTC. Translation: CASSRTLAGGPGYEQYF.

This clonotype was detected a few times. The rearrangement links TRBV12-3 or TRBV12-4 to TRBJ1-5; D is unresolved. The CDR3 spans 19 residues. Trimming shortened V by 1 base and J by 4 bases, and 23 bases separated the two germline ends. The CDR3 bases are TGTGCCAGCAGTTTAGTAGTGATGCCTGACGTTCGGGGTAATCAGCCCCAGCATTTT. Protein product: CASSLVVMPDVRGNQPQHF.